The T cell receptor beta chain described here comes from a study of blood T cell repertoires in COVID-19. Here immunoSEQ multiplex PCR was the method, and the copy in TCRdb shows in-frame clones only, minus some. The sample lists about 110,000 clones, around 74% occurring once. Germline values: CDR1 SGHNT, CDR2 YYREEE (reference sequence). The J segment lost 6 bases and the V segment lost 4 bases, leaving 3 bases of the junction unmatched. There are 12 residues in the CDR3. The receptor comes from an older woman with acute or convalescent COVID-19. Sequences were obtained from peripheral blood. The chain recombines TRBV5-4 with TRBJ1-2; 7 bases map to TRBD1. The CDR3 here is CASSTGTDGYTF. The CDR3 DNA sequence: TGTGCCAGCAGCACCGGGACAGATGGCTACACCTTC. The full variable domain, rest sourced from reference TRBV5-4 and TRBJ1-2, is ETGVTQSPTHLIKTRGQQVTLRCSSQSGHNTVSWYQQALGQGPQFIFQYYREEENGRGNFPPRFSGLQFPNYSSELNVNALELDDSALYLCASSTGTDGYTFGSGTRLTVV.